This TCR beta chain is from a study of neurological immune-mediated disorders. Looking at the study overall: For the approximately 35 multiple sclerosis patients, the disease was relapsing-remitting in some 31 and secondary progressive in 3. Study-level points and caveats: Multiple sclerosis patients had less TCR clonal expansion than even healthy controls, unlike HTLV-1-associated myelopathy.

MiXCR, applied by TCRdb to the 5' RACE reads, yields one record per CDR3 protein. Among approximately 50,000 distinct CDR3 sequences, about 5% were seen once, and the ten largest hold over 1.2%. This clonotype was counted ten times or more. Antigen unknown. The TCR was taken from a woman between 18 and 29 years old with multiple sclerosis. The sample consisted of CD4+ T cells from blood.

The CDR3 DNA follows: TGTGCCAGCAGTCTAGGTCGGCCCGGCGGCAATCAGCCCCAGCATTTT. It translates to CASSLGRPGGNQPQHF. The chain uses TRBV12-3 or TRBV12-4 and TRBJ1-5; D gene ambiguous. There are 16 residues in the CDR3. V lost 5 bases and J 2 bases, leaving 16 bases between the germline ends.